One sample yielded the 8 T cell receptor beta chains listed below, sequenced in a study of post-analysis software for immune sequencing data. Findings and limits, study-wide: Included in a set of roughly five TRBV segments more frequent in patients than controls were TRBV5-6, TRBV5-1 and TRBV20-1.

The antigens of these receptors remain unknown. Unique molecular identifiers featured in each of the TCR beta cDNA libraries. MiXCR, run by TCRdb on the PCR reads, gives a single entry per CDR3 protein. The profile covers fewer than 850,000 distinct CDR3 sequences, with less than 35% appearing a single time and approximately 0.6% taken by the ten largest. The sequencing sample was made of blood. The receptors shown here come from a girl under 18 with multiple sclerosis.

This clonotype was seen more than once but under ten times. This sequence joins TRBV27 and TRBJ2-1, with TRBD2 identical over 11 bases. The CDR3 contains 13 residues. V shed 2 bases, J shed 14 bases, and the junction held 5 bases outside the gene matches. The germline CDR1 and CDR2 sequences are MNHEY and SMNVEV (reference sequence). The CDR3 DNA follows: TGTGCCAGCAGTTTAACTAGCGGGAGAGTGGAGTTCTTC. Residues: CASSLTSGRVEFF.

This chain connects TRBV6-5 to TRBJ2-5; TRBD1 matches at 10 bases. Germline V gene data show CDR1 as MNHEY and CDR2 as SVGAGI. There are 16 residues in the CDR3. V trimming: 5 bases; J trimming: 4 bases; junction bases outside the gene matches: 10. CDR3 sequence reads: CASSRGQGVHRETQYF. CDR3 bases: TGTGCCAGCAGTCGCGGACAGGGGGTCCACCGAGAGACCCAGTACTTC.

The chain is built from TRBV2 and TRBJ2-3; 9 nucleotides align to TRBD2. This CDR3 has 17 residues. Trimming took 6 bases from V and 4 from J; bases not matched to a gene: 14. From germline, CDR1 is SNHLY and CDR2 FYNNEI. CDR3 residues: CASSRIGGTSRADTQYF. Here the CDR3 DNA reads TGTGCCAGCAGCCGGATTGGCGGGACTAGCAGGGCAGATACGCAGTATTTT.

The chain employs TRBV7-2 and TRBJ2-1, with 9 bases aligning to TRBD1. The CDR3 loop spans 14 amino acids. The germline CDR1 and CDR2 sequences are SGHTA and FQGNSA. The V segment lost 7 bases and the J segment 7 bases; nucleotides outside the gene matches: 8. CDR3 sequence: CASTFGQGRNEQFF. The CDR3, as DNA: TGTGCCAGCACCTTCGGACAGGGGAGAAATGAGCAGTTCTTC.

This clonotype was observed a few times. The chain carries TRBV29-1 and TRBJ2-7; D is tentatively TRBD1 or TRBD2 (5 bases each). Per germline, CDR1 SQVTM and CDR2 ANQGSEA. This CDR3 is 16 amino acids long. V was pared by 6 bases and J by 3 bases, with 24 bases between. The CDR3 DNA is TGCAGCGTCCGGAGGTGGGGCGGCTACGGGGACTACGAGCAGTACTTC. It yields the protein CSVRRWGGYGDYEQYF.

This clonotype has a handful of counts. The V call is TRBV5-1, the J call TRBJ2-7, with D unclear. CDR1 is SGHRS, CDR2 YFSETQ, per germline. V was clipped by 0 bases and J by 2 bases, with 9 bases between them. This CDR3 comprises 14 residues. CDR3 in DNA: TGCGCCAGCAGCTTGGAGGACGGAACCTACGAGCAGTACTTC. As protein: CASSLEDGTYEQYF.

V is TRBV29-1 and J is TRBJ2-4; possibly TRBD1 for D (6 bases). The CDR3 runs to 15 residues. V was trimmed by 6 bases and J by 1 base, leaving 16 bases between them. Germline V gene sequence: CDR1 SQVTM, CDR2 ANQGSEA. The CDR3: CSVPDSRGAKNIQYF. For the CDR3, the DNA is TGCAGCGTCCCCGACAGTAGGGGGGCCAAAAACATTCAGTACTTC.

This chain joins TRBV5-1 and TRBJ1-5; tentative D call: TRBD1 (6 bases). Trimming removed 0 bases at V and 2 bases at J, with 12 bases between. In germline, CDR1 is SGHRS, CDR2 YFSETQ. The CDR3 spans 16 residues. CDR3 DNA sequence: TGCGCCAGCAGCTTGGGTTGGGGGGCCGGCAATCAGCCCCAGCATTTT. This codes for CASSLGWGAGNQPQHF.